Only a few counts were recorded for the clone carrying this T cell receptor (beta chain). Antigen unknown. This sample was included in a study of blood T cells in healthy people across ages. Findings of the study overall: Among long-lived donors, naive CD4+ cells were more numerous and diversity higher than in aged donors. There was a strong correlation between TCR beta diversity and naive T cell percentage.

The CDR3 spans 15 residues. V shed 5 bases, J shed 2 bases, and the junction held 7 bases outside the gene matches. Donors were systemically healthy Caucasian individuals from Russia aged roughly 6 to 100 years. Alongside a J-beta primer mix, a sample-barcoded 5' primer served in a second PCR lasting about 7 to 12 cycles. TCRdb itself ran the 5' RACE reads through MiXCR, one entry per CDR3 protein. Of 700,000 to 850,000 distinct CDR3 sequences in the sample, about 34% were seen once. Sequenced: blood. The V gene is TRBV12-3 or TRBV12-4, the J gene TRBJ2-3, with 7 bases matching TRBD2. This sequence originates from a man aged 18 to 30 in good health. The CDR3 here is CASSPRETSTDTQYF. The CDR3 DNA reads TGTGCCAGCAGTCCGCGGGAGACCTCCACAGATACGCAGTATTTT.